Listed below are T cell receptor beta chains from one sample, sequenced in a study of regulatory T cells in long-lasting Graves disease. TCRdb fed the multiplex PCR reads into MiXCR, producing one record per CDR3 protein. The sample records about 310,000 distinct CDR3 sequences, 20% to 25% being singletons. The sequences come from peripheral blood mononuclear cells (PBMCs), collected when the disease was refractory, from a patient treated with antithyroid drugs. Source of these receptors: a female donor with Graves disease. Each CDR3 is given with its conserved first and last residue. Each record gives: D gene, J gene, clone size, V gene, CDR3 protein, CDR3 DNA. D genes are given only for firm matches. Not all rows give a size; the values are once, few, many and, for expanded clones, a class.

.	TRBJ2-4	.	TRBV6-4	CASSDSNGDGIQYF	TGTGCCAGCAGTGACTCGAATGGGGATGGCATTCAGTACTTC
TRBD2	TRBJ2-2	.	TRBV29-1	CSVSTQRGFSTGELFF	TGCAGCGTTTCGACCCAGCGGGGCTTTAGCACCGGGGAGCTGTTTTTT
TRBD1	TRBJ1-1	.	TRBV5-1	CASAGTGGTEAFF	TGCGCCAGCGCCGGGACAGGGGGCACTGAAGCTTTCTTT
.	TRBJ1-4	many	TRBV18	CASSRDGGTTNEKLFF	TGTGCCAGCTCACGCGACGGGGGTACAACTAATGAAAAACTGTTTTTT
.	TRBJ2-4	many	TRBV2	CASSEISAVGNIQYF	TGTGCCAGCAGTGAAATCTCGGCTGTAGGGAACATTCAGTACTTC
.	TRBJ2-3	.	TRBV7-2	CASSLGGEVTDTQYF	TGTGCCAGCAGCTTAGGCGGGGAGGTCACAGATACGCAGTATTTT
.	TRBJ2-1	few	TRBV2	CASSVLGKFNEQFF	TGTGCCAGCAGTGTCCTTGGGAAGTTCAATGAGCAGTTCTTC
.	TRBJ1-5	.	TRBV6-7	CATLRGARGNQPQHF	TGTGCCACCTTAAGAGGAGCACGGGGGAATCAGCCCCAGCATTTT
TRBD2	TRBJ2-7	many	TRBV7-8	CASGGLAGGPGYEQYF	TGTGCCAGCGGGGGACTAGCGGGAGGGCCTGGATACGAGCAGTACTTC
TRBD1	TRBJ1-1	.	TRBV7-9	CASSGGQGSAEAFF	TGTGCCAGCAGCGGGGGACAGGGGAGTGCTGAAGCTTTCTTT
.	TRBJ1-5	.	TRBV4-1	CASSQDLQGFSNQPQHF	TGCGCCAGCAGCCAAGATCTACAGGGTTTTAGCAATCAGCCCCAGCATTTT
TRBD2	TRBJ2-7	many	TRBV12-3/TRBV12-4	CASSFTGTSSYEQYF	TGTGCCAGCAGCTTTACCGGGACTAGCTCCTACGAGCAGTACTTC
.	TRBJ2-5	.	TRBV12-3/TRBV12-4	CASSFQGPETQYF	TGTGCCAGCAGTTTTCAGGGGCCAGAGACCCAGTACTTC
TRBD1	TRBJ2-7	.	TRBV6-2/TRBV6-3	CASSSTGAFVAEQYF	TGTGCCAGCAGTTCGACAGGGGCCTTTGTCGCCGAGCAGTACTTC
.	TRBJ2-2	.	TRBV25-1	CASSSSGVTGELFF	TGTGCCAGCAGTAGCTCAGGCGTAACCGGGGAGCTGTTTTTT
TRBD1	TRBJ2-7	few	TRBV6-2/TRBV6-3	CASSGPTGVHSYEQYF	TGTGCCAGCAGTGGACCTACAGGGGTCCACTCCTACGAGCAGTACTTC
.	TRBJ1-4	few	TRBV5-1	CASSLTWGEKLFF	TGCGCCAGCAGCTTGACTTGGGGAGAAAAACTGTTTTTT
.	TRBJ2-5	many	TRBV10-3	CAIGTETEETQYF	TGTGCCATCGGGACGGAGACGGAAGAGACCCAGTACTTC
.	TRBJ1-1	few	TRBV7-2	CASTVNMNTEAFF	TGTGCCAGCACCGTGAACATGAACACTGAAGCTTTCTTT
.	TRBJ2-2	few	TRBV18	CASSNPDGTGELFF	TGTGCCAGCTCAAACCCAGACGGCACCGGGGAGCTGTTTTTT
.	TRBJ2-7	.	TRBV14	CASSHHRVEQYF	TGTGCCAGCAGCCACCACAGGGTCGAGCAGTACTTC
.	TRBJ2-7	many	TRBV6-1	CATTVLAAYEQYF	TGTGCCACCACAGTGCTAGCCGCCTACGAGCAGTACTTC
.	TRBJ1-5	.	TRBV7-2	CASSLAWAGVQPQHF	TGTGCCAGCAGCTTAGCGTGGGCAGGGGTTCAGCCCCAGCATTTT
TRBD2	TRBJ2-6	.	TRBV20-1	CSATTSGRWSGANVLTF	TGCAGTGCTACTACTAGCGGGAGGTGGTCTGGGGCCAACGTCCTGACTTTC
.	TRBJ2-7	.	TRBV28	CASSFPGNYCEQYF	TGTGCCAGCAGTTTCCCAGGGAATTACTGCGAGCAGTACTTC
TRBD2	TRBJ2-3	.	TRBV20-1	CSARPPAGGTDTQYF	TGCAGTGCTCGCCCCCCAGCGGGGGGCACAGATACGCAGTATTTT
TRBD1	TRBJ2-7	.	TRBV5-1	CASSSRDRSTEQYF	TGCGCCAGCAGCTCCCGGGACAGGAGTACCGAGCAGTACTTC
TRBD1	TRBJ1-5	many	TRBV2	CASSAGTGNQPQHF	TGTGCCAGCAGCGCCGGGACAGGGAATCAGCCCCAGCATTTT
.	TRBJ2-7	few	TRBV6-1	CASSEMRLFSSYEQYF	TGTGCCAGCAGTGAAATGAGACTATTTAGCTCCTACGAGCAGTACTTC
TRBD2	TRBJ2-7	.	TRBV10-3	CAISELAGEDEQYF	TGTGCCATCAGTGAATTAGCGGGAGAAGACGAGCAGTACTTC
TRBD2	TRBJ2-1	once	TRBV6-1	CASSHRTSGSSYNEQFF	TGTGCCAGCAGTCACCGGACTAGCGGGAGCTCCTACAATGAGCAGTTCTTC
TRBD1	TRBJ2-3	.	TRBV11-2	CASSAGGPSVTDTQYF	TGTGCCAGCAGCGCAGGGGGCCCATCGGTCACAGATACGCAGTATTTT
.	TRBJ1-1	.	TRBV5-1	CASSLATPNTEAFF	TGCGCCAGCAGCTTGGCCACACCGAACACTGAAGCTTTCTTT
TRBD1	TRBJ2-2	.	TRBV12-3/TRBV12-4	CASSVAGTANTGELFF	TGTGCCAGCAGTGTGGCCGGGACAGCGAACACCGGGGAGCTGTTTTTT
.	TRBJ1-5	many	TRBV7-2	CASSLGGVQSQPQHF	TGTGCCAGCAGCTTAGGAGGGGTTCAGAGTCAGCCCCAGCATTTT
.	TRBJ2-7	few	TRBV9	CASSPQLGSEQYF	TGTGCCAGCAGCCCCCAACTAGGGAGCGAGCAGTACTTC
.	TRBJ1-4	.	TRBV5-1	CASSLRAENEKLFF	TGCGCCAGCAGCCTTAGGGCCGAGAATGAAAAACTGTTTTTT
.	TRBJ1-5	many	TRBV20-1	CSAWTDSNQPQHF	TGCAGTGCTTGGACAGATAGCAATCAGCCCCAGCATTTT
TRBD2	TRBJ2-7	few	TRBV28	CATLPGLAGYNEQYF	TGTGCCACCCTTCCGGGACTAGCGGGATATAACGAGCAGTACTTC
.	TRBJ2-7	.	TRBV4-3	CASSQDISLGGRIYEQYF	TGCGCCAGCAGCCAAGATATTTCTTTGGGCGGCCGAATCTACGAGCAGTACTTC
.	TRBJ1-5	many	TRBV27	CASSSKRTYQPQHF	TGTGCCAGCAGCTCTAAGCGGACATATCAGCCCCAGCATTTT
.	TRBJ2-3	once	TRBV11-2	CASSLGDGDTQYF	TGTGCCAGCTCCTTGGGGGATGGAGATACGCAGTATTTT
TRBD2	TRBJ2-7	few	TRBV2	CASSVLSGRNEQYF	TGTGCCAGCAGTGTGTTGAGCGGGAGAAACGAGCAGTACTTC
.	TRBJ2-1	.	TRBV4-2	CASSQDSGGTYNEQFF	TGTGCCAGCAGCCAAGATAGTGGCGGAACCTACAATGAGCAGTTCTTC
.	TRBJ2-7	many	TRBV6-2/TRBV6-3	CASSYSAQGFSYEQYF	TGTGCCAGCAGTTACTCGGCGCAAGGGTTCTCCTACGAGCAGTACTTC
.	TRBJ2-1	few	TRBV7-9	CASSLTLNNEQFF	TGTGCCAGCAGCCTTACACTAAACAATGAGCAGTTCTTC
.	TRBJ2-2	.	TRBV20-1	CSARRGNSNTGELFF	TGCAGTGCTAGACGCGGGAACTCGAACACCGGGGAGCTGTTTTTT
.	TRBJ2-7	many	TRBV6-1	CASTGESYEQYF	TGTGCCAGCACGGGGGAAAGCTACGAGCAGTACTTC